The present entry profiles one T cell receptor beta chain with its context. TCRdb keeps only in-frame clones here, not all; method: immunoSEQ multiplex PCR. The sample contains 80,000 or so clones, roughly 86% of which appear only once. This sample was taken from a study of control samples from healthy donors and cancer patients. This CDR3 has 13 residues. Trimming took off 8 bases at V and 5 bases at J, with 15 bases between the two ends. Germline CDR1 and CDR2: SNHLY and FYNNEI. This rearrangement joins TRBV2 to TRBJ2-5; D tentatively fits TRBD1 or TRBD2 (5 bases each). The sample was blood. The TCR comes from a man aged 50-60 years in good health. CDR3 residues: CASLLWGNETQYF. CDR3 DNA sequence: TGTGCCAGCCTCCTATGGGGGAACGAGACCCAGTACTTC.